The clone carrying this T cell receptor beta chain was observed a few times. These data originate in a study of T cell repertoires in cytomegalovirus infection. TCRdb re-called the reads with MiXCR, one entry per CDR3 protein. The repertoire consists of over 250,000 distinct CDR3 sequences, with roughly 23% occurring once and the leading ten covering 14%. The V gene's germline CDR1 is DFQATT and CDR2 SNEGSKA (reference sequence). With 0 bases clipped from V and 5 bases from J, the junction kept 12 bases outside the gene matches. CDR3 size: 16 residues. This clonotype originated in a human donor in good health (CMV status not recorded). Some clones in this sample may be carry-over from other donors' samples. Specimen: PBMCs. The chain combines TRBV20-1 with TRBJ1-1; 7 bases map to TRBD1. The CDR3: CSARDEAAGRGTEAFF. The DNA of the CDR3 is TGCAGTGCTAGAGATGAAGCTGCCGGCAGGGGGACTGAAGCTTTCTTT.